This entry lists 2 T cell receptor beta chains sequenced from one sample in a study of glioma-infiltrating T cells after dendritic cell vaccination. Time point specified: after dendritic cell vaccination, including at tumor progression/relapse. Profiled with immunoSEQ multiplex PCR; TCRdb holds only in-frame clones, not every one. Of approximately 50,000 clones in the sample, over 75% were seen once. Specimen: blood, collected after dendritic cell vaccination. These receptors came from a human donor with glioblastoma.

The CDR3 DNA reads TGTGCCAGCAGCGCAACCGACAGGCCCTACGAGCAGTACTTC. This sequence encodes CASSATDRPYEQYF. The chain links TRBV9 to TRBJ2-7; D might be TRBD1 (6 bases). The CDR3 spans 14 residues. Per the germline V gene, CDR1 is SGDLS and CDR2 is YYNGEE. Trimming shortened V by 3 bases and J by 2 bases, and 12 bases separated the two germline ends. Full variable domain (rest looked up from reference TRBV9 and TRBJ2-7): DSGVTQTPKHLITATGQRVTLRCSPRSGDLSVYWYQQSLDQGLQFLIQYYNGEERAKGNILERFSAQQFPDLHSELNLSSLELGDSALYFCASSATDRPYEQYFGPGTRLTVT.

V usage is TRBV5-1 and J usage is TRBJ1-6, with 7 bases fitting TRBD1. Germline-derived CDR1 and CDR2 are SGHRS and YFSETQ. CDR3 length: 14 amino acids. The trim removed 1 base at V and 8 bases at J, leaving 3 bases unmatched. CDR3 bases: TGCGCCAGCAGCTTGACAGGGGAGGATTCACCCCTCCACTTT. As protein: CASSLTGEDSPLHF.